This section outlines one T cell receptor (beta chain) sequence together with its context. The data stem from a study of OX40 agonist ivuxolimab in advanced cancers. Trimming shortened V by 6 bases and J by 0 bases, and 9 bases separated the two germline ends. The CDR3 runs to 14 residues. Germline V gene lookup returns CDR1 SNHLY and CDR2 FYNNEI. The data were produced by immunoSEQ multiplex PCR, yet TCRdb's version contains in-frame clones alone and is incomplete. The sample includes about 34,000 clones, over 85% of them seen just once. The receptor comes from an adult with an advanced solid tumor such as melanoma, head and neck, liver or kidney cancer. The sequences come from CD4+ or CD8+ T cells sorted from blood, collected in a trial of the OX40 agonist ivuxolimab. The chain has TRBV2 and TRBJ1-3, with D possibly matching TRBD1 (5 bases). CDR3 DNA sequence: TGTGCCAGCAGACCCGGGGCCTCTGGAAACACCATATATTTT. This codes for CASRPGASGNTIYF.